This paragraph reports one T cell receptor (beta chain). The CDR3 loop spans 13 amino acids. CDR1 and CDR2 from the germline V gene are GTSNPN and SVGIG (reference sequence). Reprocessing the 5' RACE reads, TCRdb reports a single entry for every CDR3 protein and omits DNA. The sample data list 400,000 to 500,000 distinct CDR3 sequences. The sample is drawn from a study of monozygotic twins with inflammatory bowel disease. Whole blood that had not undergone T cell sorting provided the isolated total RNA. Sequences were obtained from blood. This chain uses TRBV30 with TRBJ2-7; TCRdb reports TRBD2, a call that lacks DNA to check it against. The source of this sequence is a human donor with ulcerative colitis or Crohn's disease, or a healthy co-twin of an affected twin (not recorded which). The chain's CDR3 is CASTGTSGYEQYF.